This TCR beta chain originates from a study of blood T cell repertoires in COVID-19. About the research overall: Italy, Spain and the United States were the sources of the convalescent and acute COVID-19 samples. T cells, B-cell-depleted T cells, or PBMCs provided the cDNA or gDNA that served as material.

The cohort comprised adults aged roughly 18 to 95 years residing in some 24 US areas. Cohorts were assigned according to the clinical history that participants reported. There are 16 residues in the CDR3. V lost 5 bases to trimming and J lost 5 bases; unmatched junction nucleotides: 5. CDR1 is SGHTA and CDR2 is FQGNSA in the germline V gene. Profiled with immunoSEQ multiplex PCR; TCRdb holds only in-frame clones, not every one. The sample yields about 190,000 clones, approximately 84% seen once. The chain recombines TRBV7-2 with TRBJ2-5; 16 bases agree with TRBD2. Sequences were obtained from PBMCs or T cells enriched from blood (not recorded which). The receptor's source is a woman aged 30 to 39 who had recovered from COVID-19. For the CDR3, the DNA is TGTGCCAGCAGCCCGGGGACTAGCGGGGGGGCGGAGACCCAGTACTTC. Translated, it gives CASSPGTSGGAETQYF.